This entry lists 15 T cell receptor beta chains sequenced from one sample in a study of blood T cells in healthy people across ages. Using a J-beta primer mix together with a sample-barcoded 5' primer, a second PCR was run for about 6 to 11 cycles. One entry per CDR3 protein, called by TCRdb with MiXCR from the 5' RACE reads. The sample consists of approximately 800,000 distinct CDR3 sequences, around 36% of them appearing once. Sequenced material: blood. These receptor sequences come from a young man in good health.

This clonotype has a handful of counts. This chain joins TRBV20-1 and TRBJ2-2, with TRBD1 matching over 10 bases. The CDR3 has 14 amino acids. Germline CDR1 DFQATT, CDR2 SNEGSKA (reference sequence). V trimming: 3 bases; J trimming: 4 bases; junction bases outside the gene matches: 2. CDR3 amino acids: CSARGQGPTGELFF. The DNA for the CDR3 is TGCAGTGCTAGGGGACAGGGGCCCACCGGGGAGCTGTTTTTT.

The chain recombines TRBV20-1 with TRBJ2-7; 10 positions match TRBD2. Matching the DNA end better, TRBJ2-5 makes the J call doubtful. Germline lookup yields CDR1 DFQATT and CDR2 SNEGSKA (reference sequence). CDR3 length: 14 residues. The CDR3 coding sequence is TGCAGTGCACTCAGCGGGGGGGCTGGAGAGACCCAGTACTTC. Residues: CSALSGGAGETQYF.

This clonotype was found a few times. The V and J genes are TRBV4-1 and TRBJ2-5; 8 nucleotides match TRBD1. The V gene end was trimmed by 1 base and the J gene end by 5 bases; junction bases not matched to a gene: 12. In germline, CDR1 is MGHRA, CDR2 YSYEKL. CDR3 length equals 17 residues. The CDR3 loop reads CASSQGPDRGGWETQYF. CDR3 sequence (DNA): TGCGCCAGCAGCCAAGGTCCAGACAGGGGAGGTTGGGAGACCCAGTACTTC.

This clonotype was detected many times. This chain links TRBV5-1 with TRBJ2-1; D not certain. From germline, CDR1 is SGHRS and CDR2 YFSETQ. CDR3 size: 16 residues. V shed 4 bases and J shed 0 bases, with 14 bases lying between them. CDR3 DNA sequence: TGCGCCAGCAGCGAGGACGGTATAAGCTCCTACAATGAGCAGTTCTTC. Translating gives CASSEDGISSYNEQFF.

This chain uses TRBV6-2 or TRBV6-3 with TRBJ2-7; weak D call: TRBD1 (6 bases). Germline V gene sequence: CDR1 MNHEY, CDR2 SVGEGT. V lost 6 bases and J 4 bases, leaving 16 bases between the germline ends. This CDR3 spans 14 amino acids. The CDR3 sequence is CASRKVGRGYEQYF. The CDR3 DNA reads TGTGCCAGCAGGAAAGTCGGCAGGGGATACGAGCAGTACTTC.

V is TRBV7-9 and J is TRBJ2-7, with D perhaps matching TRBD2 (6 bases). CDR1 is SEHNR, CDR2 FQNEAQ, per germline (reference sequence). There are 13 residues in the CDR3. Trimming took 5 bases from V and 7 from J, leaving 15 bases between them. This CDR3 reads CASSGRELNEQYF. DNA for the CDR3: TGTGCCAGCAGCGGCCGGGAGCTCAATGAGCAGTACTTC.

The chain links TRBV12-3 or TRBV12-4 to TRBJ1-1; possible D gene TRBD1, 6 bases. This CDR3 comprises 15 residues. Trimming took 6 bases from V and 3 from J, leaving 17 bases between them. The CDR3 coding sequence is TGTGCCAGCAGCCCTTGGGGGCGCTTGGACACTGAAGCTTTCTTT. Its translation is CASSPWGRLDTEAFF.

The sample holds a few counts of this clonotype. V and J are TRBV12-3 or TRBV12-4 and TRBJ2-7, with no clear D. V was trimmed by 6 bases and J by 0 bases, leaving 15 bases between them. The CDR3 runs to 15 residues. The CDR3 is CASSHIAPFSYEQYF. CDR3 DNA sequence: TGTGCCAGCAGCCATATAGCCCCGTTCTCCTACGAGCAGTACTTC.

There are a few counts of this clonotype. DNA for the CDR3: TGTGCCAGCAGAGAGGGACTAGCGGGGGACCCGAACACCGGGGAGCTGTTTTTT. Its protein is CASREGLAGDPNTGELFF. The V gene is TRBV11-1, the J gene TRBJ2-2; 14 bases map to TRBD2. This CDR3 spans 18 amino acids. Germline CDR1 reads SGHAT; CDR2 reads FQDESV (reference sequence). Losses at the gene ends were 6 bases for V and 0 bases for J; bases not matched to a gene: 6.

The chain carries TRBV7-2 and TRBJ2-7; 8 bases map to TRBD1. J gave up 0 bases and V 5 bases, and 12 bases lay outside the gene matches. Germline assignment: CDR1 SGHTA and CDR2 FQGNSA. CDR3 length: 17 residues. CDR3 sequence: CASSTLPGQAVSYEQYF. The CDR3 DNA reads as TGTGCCAGCAGCACCTTACCGGGACAGGCAGTCTCCTACGAGCAGTACTTC.

This clonotype was counted between two and nine times. The V call is TRBV7-9, the J call TRBJ2-3, with D perhaps TRBD2 (5 bases). CDR3 length: 17 residues. Germline loops: CDR1 SEHNR, CDR2 FQNEAQ (reference sequence). V lost 6 bases, J lost 0 bases, and 19 bases lay in between. The CDR3 DNA reads as TGTGCCAGCAGTTTCCCCCGGACTGCTCCTAGCACAGATACGCAGTATTTT. It specifies CASSFPRTAPSTDTQYF. Together with reference TRBV7-9 and TRBJ2-3, the CDR3 gives the full variable domain: DTGVSQNPRHKITKRGQNVTFRCDPISEHNRLYWYRQTLGQGPEFLTYFQNEAQLEKSRLLSDRFSAERPKGSFSTLEIQRTEQGDSAMYLCASSFPRTAPSTDTQYFGPGTRLTVL.

V gene TRBV4-3 combines with J gene TRBJ1-5, with a possible D match to TRBD1 (5 bases). Germline lookup yields CDR1 LGHNA and CDR2 YSLEER. This CDR3 region has 17 residues. Trimming shortened V by 0 bases and J by 2 bases, and 14 bases separated the two germline ends. The CDR3 sequence is CASSQDRLGGGNQPQHF. As DNA, the CDR3 is TGCGCCAGCAGCCAAGATCGTTTGGGAGGGGGCAATCAGCCCCAGCATTTT.

The gene calls are TRBV25-1 and TRBJ2-1; the D gene is possibly TRBD1 (5 bases). Germline CDR1 MGHDK, CDR2 SYGVNS. The CDR3 has 17 residues. Trimming took off 0 bases at V and 0 bases at J, with 12 bases between the two ends. CDR3 residues: CASSEYDGASSYNEQFF. CDR3 nucleotides: TGTGCCAGCAGTGAATATGATGGGGCTAGCTCCTACAATGAGCAGTTCTTC.

This clonotype showed up just a few times. This chain connects TRBV5-1 to TRBJ2-7; the match to TRBD1 covers 7 bases. The CDR3 extends over 13 amino acids. Looked up from germline, CDR1 is SGHRS and CDR2 is YFSETQ. Trimming removed 3 bases from V and 5 bases from J; junction bases left unmatched: 5. For the CDR3, the DNA is TGCGCCAGCAGCTCACAGGGGACCGACGAGCAGTACTTC. This codes for CASSSQGTDEQYF. Combining the CDR3 with reference TRBV5-1 and TRBJ2-7 gives the whole variable domain KAGVTQTPRYLIKTRGQQVTLSCSPISGHRSVSWYQQTPGQGLQFLFEYFSETQRNKGNFPGRFSGRQFSNSRSEMNVSTLELGDSALYLCASSSQGTDEQYFGPGTRLTVT.

A single count supports this clonotype. V gene TRBV27 combines with J gene TRBJ2-7; the match to TRBD2 covers 10 bases. Trimming cost V 3 bases and J 7 bases; bases outside gene matches: 9. Germline CDR1 is MNHEY and CDR2 is SMNVEV (reference sequence). This CDR3 is 15 amino acids long. The CDR3 reads CASSLGASGGNEQYF. CDR3 nucleotide sequence: TGTGCCAGCAGTTTGGGGGCTAGCGGGGGCAATGAGCAGTACTTC.